A selection of T cell receptor beta chains follows, all from one sample in a study of T-cell reconstitution after alpha-beta-depleted transplantation in children. TCRdb used MiXCR to reprocess the PCR reads, holding one entry per CDR3 protein. Of around 200,000 distinct CDR3 sequences listed, roughly 18% are singletons. Here the sequenced sample was PBMCs, mostly from graft donor cells, taken 360 days after TCRalphabeta/CD19-depleted stem cell transplant. These receptors were taken from a male patient aged 2 to 9 who had a stem cell transplant for acute lymphoblastic leukemia, so the T cells may come from the graft donor. The CDR3 runs from the conserved cysteine through the conserved F or W. A D gene is named only where the DNA matches it firmly. Size values are once, few and many counts, or a class for expanded clones, and some rows have none.

clone_size d_call j_call v_call cdr3_aa cdr3_nt
NA NA TRBJ2-7 TRBV29-1 CSVDDRDSTYEQYF TGCAGCGTTGATGACAGGGACTCAACCTACGAGCAGTACTTC
NA NA TRBJ2-2 TRBV7-2 CAALDSTGELFF TGTGCCGCACTCGACAGCACCGGGGAGCTGTTTTTT
few NA TRBJ2-3 TRBV5-1 CASGGDTQYF TGCGCCAGCGGGGGTGATACGCAGTATTTT
NA NA TRBJ2-1 TRBV2 CASPAQPFYNEQFF TGTGCCAGCCCCGCTCAGCCCTTCTACAATGAGCAGTTCTTC
few NA TRBJ2-1 TRBV7-2 CASSLRAKYNEQFF TGTGCCAGCAGCCTAAGGGCTAAGTACAATGAGCAGTTCTTC
once NA TRBJ2-5 TRBV5-1 CASSTRTQETQYF TGCGCCAGCAGCACAAGGACCCAAGAGACCCAGTACTTC
NA NA TRBJ1-1 TRBV7-8 CASSSGGGHPNTEAFF TGTGCCAGCAGCTCAGGAGGGGGACATCCGAACACTGAAGCTTTCTTT
NA NA TRBJ1-5 TRBV25-1 CASSEFLGWGLYLSNQPQHF TGTGCCAGCAGTGAATTCCTTGGGTGGGGTCTTTACCTAAGCAATCAGCCCCAGCATTTT
many NA TRBJ2-7 TRBV29-1 CSVNREYEQYF TGCAGCGTGAACAGGGAATACGAGCAGTACTTC
NA TRBD1 TRBJ1-1 TRBV12-3/TRBV12-4 CASSKTGTGYTEAFF TGTGCCAGCAGTAAGACCGGGACAGGCTACACTGAAGCTTTCTTT
few NA TRBJ1-1 TRBV5-6 CASSLNHRVRNTEAFF TGTGCCAGCAGCTTGAACCACAGGGTTAGGAACACTGAAGCTTTCTTT
many NA TRBJ2-3 TRBV20-1 CSAVGGPSTDTQYF TGCAGTGCGGTCGGGGGTCCAAGCACAGATACGCAGTATTTT
NA TRBD1 TRBJ2-7 TRBV4-3 CASSQVQGGLYSYEQYF TGCGCCAGCAGCCAAGTACAGGGGGGTCTATACTCCTACGAGCAGTACTTC
NA NA TRBJ1-1 TRBV20-1 CSAGTDYEAFF TGCAGTGCTGGTACAGACTACGAAGCTTTCTTT
once NA TRBJ2-5 TRBV5-6 CASSLALRARETQYF TGTGCCAGCAGCTTGGCCTTGAGGGCACGGGAGACCCAGTACTTC
NA NA TRBJ1-1 TRBV10-2 CASSVRTEAFF TGCGCCAGCAGTGTGAGGACTGAAGCTTTCTTT
NA TRBD2 TRBJ2-1 TRBV12-3/TRBV12-4 CASSDTSGRKYNEQFF TGTGCCAGCAGCGATACTAGCGGGAGAAAGTACAATGAGCAGTTCTTC
few TRBD1 TRBJ2-5 TRBV3-1 CASSQDFRDRKETQYF TGTGCCAGCAGCCAAGATTTCCGGGACAGGAAAGAGACCCAGTACTTC
few NA TRBJ2-2 TRBV11-3 CASSLDPFSAGGGELFF TGTGCCAGCAGCTTAGATCCGTTTAGTGCAGGAGGCGGGGAGCTGTTTTTT
NA NA TRBJ2-3 TRBV6-2/TRBV6-3 CASSYSMRGAERDTQYF TGTGCCAGCAGTTACTCGATGAGAGGGGCCGAGCGAGATACGCAGTATTTT
few TRBD2 TRBJ2-3 TRBV29-1 CSVGTSGGTDTQYF TGCAGCGTTGGGACTAGCGGGGGGACAGATACGCAGTATTTT
few NA TRBJ2-3 TRBV20-1 CSAPLFPNTDTQYF TGCAGTGCCCCCCTCTTTCCGAATACAGATACGCAGTATTTT
few NA TRBJ2-2 TRBV7-9 CASSPGPSGELFF TGTGCCAGCAGCCCTGGACCCTCCGGGGAGCTGTTTTTT
NA NA TRBJ2-7 TRBV11-2 CASSLSHYEQYF TGTGCCAGCAGCTTGAGTCACTACGAGCAGTACTTC
NA TRBD1 TRBJ1-4 TRBV29-1 CSVGPGTGATNEKLFF TGCAGCGTTGGTCCCGGGACAGGGGCAACTAATGAAAAACTGTTTTTT
NA NA TRBJ2-7 TRBV19 CASSMGTLLPYEQYF TGTGCCAGTAGTATGGGGACACTTTTGCCCTACGAGCAGTACTTC
few TRBD1 TRBJ2-1 TRBV12-5 CASGRDRRSYNEQFF TGTGCTAGTGGTAGGGACAGACGCTCCTACAATGAGCAGTTCTTC
NA NA TRBJ1-2 TRBV7-9 CASRLEASLNYGYTF TGTGCCAGCCGTTTGGAGGCTAGCCTAAACTATGGCTACACCTTC
few TRBD1 TRBJ1-1 TRBV11-2 CASDSGTGRGISMNTEAFF TGTGCCAGCGACAGTGGAACGGGCAGGGGGATATCCATGAACACTGAAGCTTTCTTT
many NA TRBJ2-1 TRBV7-2 CASSLDRGHEQFF TGTGCCAGCAGCTTGGACCGGGGGCATGAGCAGTTCTTC
few TRBD2 TRBJ2-1 TRBV12-3/TRBV12-4 CASSLRGGQDEQFF TGTGCCAGCAGTTTACGGGGGGGGCAGGATGAGCAGTTCTTC
many NA TRBJ2-7 TRBV5-1 CASSLAGRTGHEQYF TGCGCCAGCAGCTTGGCCGGACGCACAGGCCACGAGCAGTACTTC
many TRBD2 TRBJ2-7 TRBV29-1 CSVKTGGTLYEQYF TGCAGCGTTAAGACGGGAGGGACACTCTACGAGCAGTACTTC
NA NA TRBJ2-3 TRBV7-2 CASSPAGSLMDTQYF TGTGCCAGCAGCCCCGCCGGCAGCTTGATGGATACGCAGTATTTT
few NA TRBJ2-5 TRBV7-6 CASSLGSWSQETQYF TGTGCCAGCAGCTTAGGGTCTTGGTCGCAAGAGACCCAGTACTTC
NA NA TRBJ2-1 TRBV11-2 CASSAPRGGRTYNEQFF TGTGCCAGCAGCGCCCCACGTGGGGGGCGCACCTACAATGAGCAGTTCTTC
NA NA TRBJ1-4 TRBV20-1 CSAGGSNEKLFF TGCAGTGCCGGGGGTTCGAATGAAAAACTGTTTTTT